This T cell receptor beta chain emerged from a study of CD4 T cells in relation to SARS-CoV-2 and coronaviruses. Findings and limits, study-wide: Crossreactivity was assessed only for spike protein, not other viral proteins. Culture-expanded clones reflect memory recall rather than primary priming during culture. Samples before the pandemic and after infection were not matched within any donor.

The germline V gene has CDR1 SGHDT and CDR2 YYEEEE. The J segment lost 5 bases and the V segment lost 0 bases, leaving 6 bases of the junction unmatched. This CDR3 has 15 residues. CD4+ T cells from unexposed donors were obtained before the COVID-19 pandemic (2011-2018). Of note for this clone: Its specificity is unknown.

Some clones are missing from TCRdb's copy, which holds only in-frame ones; the method was immunoSEQ multiplex PCR. The sample holds some 70,000 clones, just over 90% seen once. Sequencing was performed on naive CD4+ T cells from PBMCs. Documented subset: naive CD4+ T cells isolated by negative enrichment. The TCR was taken from a human donor in good health. The chain joins TRBV5-6 to TRBJ2-7; 9 nucleotides line up with TRBD1. The CDR3 region is CASSLAGTGPDEQYF. In DNA, the CDR3 is TGTGCCAGCAGCTTGGCCGGGACAGGGCCGGACGAGCAGTACTTC.